This T cell receptor beta chain was sequenced during a study of T cells in Graves' hyperthyroidism and ophthalmopathy. The CDR3 consists of 18 residues. Per the germline V gene, CDR1 is DFQATT and CDR2 is SNEGSKA (reference sequence). With 0 bases removed from V and 0 bases from J, the gap between germline ends came to 17 bases. Amplified TCR beta CDR3 regions derived from RNA transcripts. Initially, a first-round RT-PCR of the TCR CDR3 employed the HTBI primer set. TCRdb reprocessed the multiplex PCR reads with MiXCR, giving one entry per CDR3 protein. The top ten hold around 10% of the sample, which has about 520,000 distinct CDR3 sequences, roughly a quarter seen once. From 10 ml of fresh peripheral blood, PBMCs were isolated. This clonotype was seen at least ten times.

This chain links TRBV20-1 with TRBJ2-2; D possibly uses TRBD1 or TRBD2 (5 bases each). Sequencing was done on a sample of blood. The receptor was derived from a woman between 25 and 40 years old with Graves' ophthalmopathy. CDR3 sequence: CSARDRGGVQTNTGELFF. CDR3 DNA: TGCAGTGCTAGAGATCGTGGGGGTGTTCAGACGAACACCGGGGAGCTGTTTTTT.